A selection of T cell receptor beta chains follows, all from one sample in a study of radiotherapy plus CTLA-4 blockade in lung cancer. Profiling relied on immunoSEQ multiplex PCR, and the TCRdb table lists in-frame clones only, not all of them. The data contain under 95,000 clones, roughly 79% of them singletons. The specimen comprised peripheral blood, sampled from a patient treated with radiotherapy plus ipilimumab. The receptors come from a human donor with non-small cell lung cancer whose response to radiotherapy plus ipilimumab could not be evaluated. Some clones in this sample may be carry-over from other donors' samples. Both conserved end residues are trimmed from each CDR3.

CDR3 protein | J gene | V gene
SVQTGRSYEQY | TRBJ2-7 | TRBV29-1
ASSFSGTGSNYGYT | TRBJ1-2 | TRBV6-5
ASSLPIEQGTKPFYEQY | TRBJ2-7 | TRBV28
ASSRQGRNEAF | TRBJ1-1 | TRBV6-1
ASTGESGANVLT | TRBJ2-6 | TRBV5-1
ASSLGQGGNTIY | TRBJ1-3 | TRBV5-1
ASSLAAVGYT | TRBJ1-2 | TRBV7-2
ASRGQGRLGTEAF | TRBJ1-1 | TRBV27
ASSRRRGGGTDTQY | TRBJ2-3 | TRBV7-9
ASTPLGGGNQPQH | TRBJ1-5 | TRBV28
AISEEQNTEAF | TRBJ1-1 | TRBV10-3
SVEGGGAGTEAF | TRBJ1-1 | TRBV29-1
ASSYGLSTDTQY | TRBJ2-3 | TRBV6-5